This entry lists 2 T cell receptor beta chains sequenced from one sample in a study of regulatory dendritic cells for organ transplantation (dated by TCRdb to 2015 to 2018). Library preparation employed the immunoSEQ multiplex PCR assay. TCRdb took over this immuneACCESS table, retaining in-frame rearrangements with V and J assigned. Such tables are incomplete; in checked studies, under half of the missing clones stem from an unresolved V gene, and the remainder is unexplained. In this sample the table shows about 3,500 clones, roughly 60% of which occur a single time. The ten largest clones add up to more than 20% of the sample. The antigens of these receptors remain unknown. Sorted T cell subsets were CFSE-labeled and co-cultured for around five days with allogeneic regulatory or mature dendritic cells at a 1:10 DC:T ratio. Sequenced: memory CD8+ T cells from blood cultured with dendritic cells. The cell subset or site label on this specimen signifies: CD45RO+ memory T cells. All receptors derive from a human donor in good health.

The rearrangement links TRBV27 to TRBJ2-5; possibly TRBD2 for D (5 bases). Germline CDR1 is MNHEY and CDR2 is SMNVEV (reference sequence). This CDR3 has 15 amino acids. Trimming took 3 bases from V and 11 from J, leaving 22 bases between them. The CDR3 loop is CASSLTYSWDGEQYF. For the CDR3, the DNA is TGTGCCAGCAGTTTGACATATTCCTGGGATGGGGAGCAGTACTTC.

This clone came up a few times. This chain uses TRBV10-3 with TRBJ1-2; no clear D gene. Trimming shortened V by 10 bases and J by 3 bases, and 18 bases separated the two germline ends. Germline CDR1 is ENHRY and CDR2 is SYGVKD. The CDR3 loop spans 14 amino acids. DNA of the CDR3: TGTGCCAGCCAACCCGGGGAAGAGGACTATGGCTACACCTTC. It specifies CASQPGEEDYGYTF.